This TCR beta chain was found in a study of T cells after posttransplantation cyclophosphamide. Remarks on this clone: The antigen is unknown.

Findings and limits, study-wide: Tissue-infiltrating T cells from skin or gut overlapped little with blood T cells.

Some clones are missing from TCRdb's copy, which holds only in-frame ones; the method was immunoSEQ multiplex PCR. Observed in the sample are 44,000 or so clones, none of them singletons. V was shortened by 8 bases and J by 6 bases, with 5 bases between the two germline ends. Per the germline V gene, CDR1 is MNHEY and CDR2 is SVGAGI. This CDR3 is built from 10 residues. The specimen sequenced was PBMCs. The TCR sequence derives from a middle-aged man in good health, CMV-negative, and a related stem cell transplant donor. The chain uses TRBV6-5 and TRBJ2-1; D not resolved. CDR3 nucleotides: TGTGCCAGCTCTATCAATGAGCAGTTCTTC. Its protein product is CASSINEQFF.